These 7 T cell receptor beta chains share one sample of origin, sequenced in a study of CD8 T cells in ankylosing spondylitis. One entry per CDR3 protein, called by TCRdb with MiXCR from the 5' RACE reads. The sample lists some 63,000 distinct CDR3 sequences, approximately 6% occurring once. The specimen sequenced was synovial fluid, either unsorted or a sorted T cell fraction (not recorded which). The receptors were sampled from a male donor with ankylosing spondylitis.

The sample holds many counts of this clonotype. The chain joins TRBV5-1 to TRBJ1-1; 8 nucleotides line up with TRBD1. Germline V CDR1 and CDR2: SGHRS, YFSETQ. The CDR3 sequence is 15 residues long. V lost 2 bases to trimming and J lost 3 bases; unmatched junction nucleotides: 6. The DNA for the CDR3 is TGCGCCAGCAGCTTCACTCAGGGGGCTGACACTGAAGCTTTCTTT. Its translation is CASSFTQGADTEAFF.

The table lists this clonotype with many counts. The CDR3 DNA reads as TGTGCCAGCAGCCGGGACCTCCAAGAGACCCAGTACTTC. Its protein is CASSRDLQETQYF. The V and J genes are TRBV28 and TRBJ2-5; D is possibly TRBD1 or TRBD2 (5 bases each). CDR1 and CDR2 (germline): MDHEN, SYDVKM. The CDR3 contains 13 residues. The V end lost 6 bases, the J end lost 1 base, and 9 bases lay between the germline ends.

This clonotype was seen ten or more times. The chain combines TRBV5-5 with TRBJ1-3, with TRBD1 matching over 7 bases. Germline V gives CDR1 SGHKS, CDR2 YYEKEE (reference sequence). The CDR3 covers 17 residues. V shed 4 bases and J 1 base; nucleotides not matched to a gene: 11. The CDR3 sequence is CASSNRPQGKSGNTIYF. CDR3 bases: TGTGCCAGCAGCAATAGACCACAGGGGAAATCTGGAAACACCATATATTTT.

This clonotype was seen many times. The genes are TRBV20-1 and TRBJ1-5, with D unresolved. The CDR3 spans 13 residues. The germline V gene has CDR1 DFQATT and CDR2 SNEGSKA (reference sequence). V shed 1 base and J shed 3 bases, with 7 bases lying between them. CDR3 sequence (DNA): TGCAGTGCTAGAGTCTTGGACAATCAGCCCCAGCATTTT. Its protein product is CSARVLDNQPQHF.

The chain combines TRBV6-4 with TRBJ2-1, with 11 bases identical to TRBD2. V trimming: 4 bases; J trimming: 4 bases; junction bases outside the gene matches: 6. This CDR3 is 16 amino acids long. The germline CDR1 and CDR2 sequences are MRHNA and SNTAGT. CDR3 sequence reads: CASSANGLAGYNEQFF. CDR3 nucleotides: TGTGCCAGCAGTGCCAATGGACTAGCGGGTTACAATGAGCAGTTCTTC.

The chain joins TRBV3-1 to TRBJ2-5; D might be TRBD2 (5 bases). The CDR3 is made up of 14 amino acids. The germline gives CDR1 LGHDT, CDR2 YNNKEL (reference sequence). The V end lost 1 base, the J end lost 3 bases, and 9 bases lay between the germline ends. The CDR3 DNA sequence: TGTGCCAGCAGCCAAGGATTCGGGAAAGAGACCCAGTACTTC. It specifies CASSQGFGKETQYF.

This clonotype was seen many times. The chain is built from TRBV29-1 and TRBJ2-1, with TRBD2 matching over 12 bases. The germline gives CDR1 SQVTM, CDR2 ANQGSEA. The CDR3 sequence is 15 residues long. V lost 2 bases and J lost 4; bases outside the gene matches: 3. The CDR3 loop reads CSVELAGGKYNEQFF. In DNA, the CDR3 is TGCAGCGTTGAACTAGCGGGAGGGAAATACAATGAGCAGTTCTTC.